This TCR beta chain stems from a study of cytomegalovirus exposure and HLA in healthy donors. The V gene's germline CDR1 is MGHRA and CDR2 YSYEKL. The junction had 7 bases not matched to a gene; V was cut back by 1 base and J by 1 base. This CDR3 has 18 amino acids. The PCR had 60 Vbeta and 13 Jbeta primers. Libraries were prepared by immunoSEQ multiplex PCR; TCRdb keeps only in-frame clonotypes and omits some of them. The sample holds approximately 160,000 clones; approximately 80% are singletons and the top ten take 2% to 3%. Notes on this clone: The target antigen is unknown.

Whole-study findings and limits: Most CMV-associated TCR beta chains appeared HLA-restricted in a later analysis. The study put under 200 TCR beta chains on its list as cytomegalovirus-associated. As was reported, the HLA-A and HLA-B alleles of most subjects were accurately predicted from TCR beta sequences.

The rearrangement joins TRBV4-1 to TRBJ2-2; 9 nucleotides match TRBD1. The sample consisted of PBMCs. This receptor was identified in a woman between 35 and 50 years old in good health and CMV-seropositive. The chain's CDR3 is CASSQASTGGWNTGELFF. The DNA of the CDR3 is TGCGCCAGCAGCCAAGCTTCCACAGGGGGCTGGAACACCGGGGAGCTGTTTTTT.